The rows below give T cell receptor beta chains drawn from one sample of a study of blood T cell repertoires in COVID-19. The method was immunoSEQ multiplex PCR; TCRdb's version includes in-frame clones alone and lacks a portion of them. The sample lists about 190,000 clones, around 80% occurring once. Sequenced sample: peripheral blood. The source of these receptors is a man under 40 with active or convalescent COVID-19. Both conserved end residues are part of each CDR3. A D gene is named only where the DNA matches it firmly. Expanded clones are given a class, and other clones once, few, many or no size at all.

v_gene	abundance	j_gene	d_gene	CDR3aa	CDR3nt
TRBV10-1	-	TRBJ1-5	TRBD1	CASSERPRDRGQRGQPQHF	TGCGCCAGCAGTGAGAGGCCGCGGGACAGGGGGCAAAGGGGTCAGCCCCAGCATTTT
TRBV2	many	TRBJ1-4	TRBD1	CASGDRVGEKLFF	TGTGCCAGCGGAGACAGGGTTGGCGAAAAACTGTTTTTT
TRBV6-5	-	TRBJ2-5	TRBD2	CASSLAGGRQETQYF	TGTGCCAGCAGTCTAGCGGGAGGCCGACAAGAGACCCAGTACTTC
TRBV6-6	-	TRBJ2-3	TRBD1	CASSYPGQPDTQYF	TGTGCCAGCAGTTACCCGGGACAGCCAGATACGCAGTATTTT
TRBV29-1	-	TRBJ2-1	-	CSVEDAGTNEQFF	TGCAGCGTTGAAGACGCGGGCACAAATGAGCAGTTCTTC
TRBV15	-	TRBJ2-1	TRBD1	CATSRDPALGTGQFF	TGTGCCACCAGCAGAGATCCGGCCCTCGGGACAGGGCAGTTCTTC
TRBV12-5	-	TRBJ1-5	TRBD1	CASGTGQAGQPQHF	TGTGCTAGTGGTACCGGACAGGCTGGGCAGCCCCAGCATTTT
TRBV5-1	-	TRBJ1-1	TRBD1	CASQDQGDTEAFF	TGCGCCAGCCAAGATCAGGGGGACACTGAAGCTTTCTTT
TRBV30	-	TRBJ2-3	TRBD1	CAWSSGQATTDTQYF	TGTGCCTGGTCCTCGGGACAGGCGACCACAGATACGCAGTATTTT
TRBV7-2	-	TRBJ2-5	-	CASSLDRPGDQYF	TGTGCCAGCAGCTTAGACCGACCAGGGGACCAGTACTTC
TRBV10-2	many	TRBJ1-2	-	CASTGGPGANYGYTF	TGCGCCAGCACCGGAGGTCCAGGCGCTAACTATGGCTACACCTTC
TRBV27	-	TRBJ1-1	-	CASSLQGNTEAFF	TGTGCCAGCAGTCTACAGGGGAACACTGAAGCTTTCTTT
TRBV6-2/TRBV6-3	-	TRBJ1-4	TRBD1	CASSYSRDRASTNEKLFF	TGTGCCAGCAGTTACTCGCGGGACAGGGCATCAACTAATGAAAAACTGTTTTTT
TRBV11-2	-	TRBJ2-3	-	CASSLDRGFSVRDTQYF	TGTGCCAGCAGCCTGGATAGAGGCTTTTCGGTCAGAGATACGCAGTATTTT
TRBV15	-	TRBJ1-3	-	CATSSTGIKSGNTIYF	TGTGCCACCAGCAGTACAGGGATCAAGTCTGGAAACACCATATATTTT
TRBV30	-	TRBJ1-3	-	CAWSVQGNTIYF	TGTGCCTGGAGTGTACAAGGAAACACCATATATTTT
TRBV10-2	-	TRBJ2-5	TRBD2	CASSGLAGEGRETQYF	TGCGCCAGCAGTGGACTAGCGGGAGAGGGGCGGGAGACCCAGTACTTC
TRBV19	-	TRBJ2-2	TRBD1	CASSTQGARGYTGELFF	TGTGCCAGTAGTACGCAGGGGGCTCGGGGTTACACCGGGGAGCTGTTTTTT
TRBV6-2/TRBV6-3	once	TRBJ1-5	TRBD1	CASSPTGSNQPQHF	TGTGCCAGCAGTCCGACAGGGAGTAATCAGCCCCAGCATTTT
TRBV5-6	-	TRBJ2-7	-	CASSLATSEQYF	TGTGCCAGCAGCTTGGCGACTAGCGAGCAGTACTTC
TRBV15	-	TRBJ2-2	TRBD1	CATTTSGTGTGELFF	TGTGCCACCACTACTTCCGGGACAGGGACCGGGGAGCTGTTTTTT
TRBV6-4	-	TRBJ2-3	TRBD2	CASSAVVAGGADTQYF	TGTGCCAGCAGTGCAGTGGTAGCGGGGGGAGCAGATACGCAGTATTTT
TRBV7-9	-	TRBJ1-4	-	CASSAKDRGTTNEKLFF	TGTGCCAGCAGCGCGAAGGACCGGGGAACAACTAATGAAAAACTGTTTTTT
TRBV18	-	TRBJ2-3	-	CASSPIQGWDTQYF	TGTGCCAGCTCACCGATCCAGGGATGGGATACGCAGTATTTT
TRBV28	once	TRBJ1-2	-	CAKRDFQGGYTF	TGTGCCAAAAGGGACTTTCAAGGGGGCTACACCTTC
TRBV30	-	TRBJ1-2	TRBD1	CAWRLMGRQGATF	TGTGCCTGGAGGTTGATGGGGCGACAGGGGGCGACCTTC
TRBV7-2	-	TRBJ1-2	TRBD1	CASSRTGDRGYTF	TGTGCCAGCAGTCGGACAGGGGATCGGGGCTACACCTTC
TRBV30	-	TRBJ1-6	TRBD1	CAWSVVRGRNSPLHF	TGTGCCTGGAGTGTAGTCAGGGGGCGGAATTCACCCCTCCACTTT
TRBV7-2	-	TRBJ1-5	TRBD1	CASSREAGGNQPQHF	TGTGCCAGCAGCCGTGAGGCAGGGGGTAATCAGCCCCAGCATTTT
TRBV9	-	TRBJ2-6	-	CASSVGWLAGANVLTF	TGTGCCAGCAGCGTAGGCTGGCTAGCTGGGGCCAACGTCCTGACTTTC
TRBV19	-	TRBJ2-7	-	CASSLDWSYEQYF	TGTGCCAGTAGTTTGGACTGGTCCTACGAGCAGTACTTC
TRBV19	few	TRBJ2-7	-	CASSIRAGNEQYF	TGTGCCAGTAGTATCCGCGCGGGAAACGAGCAGTACTTC
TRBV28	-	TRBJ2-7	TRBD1	CASSLPGQGAEQYF	TGTGCCAGCAGTCTGCCGGGACAGGGCGCCGAGCAGTACTTC
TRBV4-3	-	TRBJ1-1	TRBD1	CASSYGQGQTEAFF	TGCGCCAGCAGCTATGGACAGGGTCAGACTGAAGCTTTCTTT